This entry is about one T cell receptor (beta chain). The CDR3 consists of 13 residues. Germline V CDR1 and CDR2: SEHNR, FQNEAQ (reference sequence). V lost 3 bases, J lost 5 bases, and 10 bases lay in between. The sample comes from a study of blood T cell repertoires in COVID-19. Study-wide context: Sites in the United States, Italy and Spain provided acute and convalescent COVID-19 samples. Nucleic acid was either cDNA or gDNA, and it came from T cells, B-cell-depleted T cells, or PBMCs.

Under the authors' procedure: By means of reference gene primer amplification, nucleated cell counts were estimated. Libraries were prepared by immunoSEQ multiplex PCR; TCRdb keeps only in-frame clonotypes and omits some of them. The V and J calls and clone size are taken from that table; D and trimming were inferred from the DNA. The data contain roughly 40,000 clones, 85% of them singletons. Sequencing was performed on peripheral blood. The sequence was obtained from a human donor in a cohort sampled during active COVID-19. The J gene is TRBJ2-5, the V gene TRBV7-9; perhaps TRBD1 as D (5 bases). CDR3 in DNA: TGTGCCAGCAGCTTTAGCAGGGCTGAGACCCAGTACTTC. Translating gives CASSFSRAETQYF.